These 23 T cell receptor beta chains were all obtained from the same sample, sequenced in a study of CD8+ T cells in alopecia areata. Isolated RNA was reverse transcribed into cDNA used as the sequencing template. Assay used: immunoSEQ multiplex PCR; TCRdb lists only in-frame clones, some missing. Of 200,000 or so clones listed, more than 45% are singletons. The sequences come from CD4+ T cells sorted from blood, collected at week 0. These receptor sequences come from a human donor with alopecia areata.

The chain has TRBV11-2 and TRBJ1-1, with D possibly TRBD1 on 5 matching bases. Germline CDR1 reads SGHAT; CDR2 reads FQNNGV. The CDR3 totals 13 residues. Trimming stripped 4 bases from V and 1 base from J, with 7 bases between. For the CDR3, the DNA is TGTGCCAGCAGCTCACAGGAGAACACTGAAGCTTTCTTT. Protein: CASSSQENTEAFF. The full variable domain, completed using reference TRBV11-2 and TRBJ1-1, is EAGVAQSPRYKIIEKRQSVAFWCNPISGHATLYWYQQILGQGPKLLIQFQNNGVVDDSQLPKDRFSAERLKGVDSTLKIQPAKLEDSAVYLCASSSQENTEAFFGQGTRLTVV.

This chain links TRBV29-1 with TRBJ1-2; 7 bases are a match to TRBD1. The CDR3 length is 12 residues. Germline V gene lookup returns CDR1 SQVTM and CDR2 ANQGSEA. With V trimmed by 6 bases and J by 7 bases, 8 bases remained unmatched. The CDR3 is CSVKPGQVGYTF. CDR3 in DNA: TGCAGCGTCAAACCTGGACAGGTTGGCTACACCTTC.

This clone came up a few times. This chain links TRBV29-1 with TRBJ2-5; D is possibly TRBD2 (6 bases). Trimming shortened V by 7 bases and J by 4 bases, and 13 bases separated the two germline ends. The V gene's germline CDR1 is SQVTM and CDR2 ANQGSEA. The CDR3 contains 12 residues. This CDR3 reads CSAGGVSETQYF. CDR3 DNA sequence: TGCAGCGCCGGAGGGGTGTCAGAGACCCAGTACTTC.

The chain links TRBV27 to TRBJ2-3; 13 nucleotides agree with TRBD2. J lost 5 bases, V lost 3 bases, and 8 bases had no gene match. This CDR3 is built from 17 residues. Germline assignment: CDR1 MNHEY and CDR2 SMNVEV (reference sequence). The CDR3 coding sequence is TGTGCCAGCAGTTTCTGGACTAGCGGGGGAGTGGGAGATACGCAGTATTTT. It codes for CASSFWTSGGVGDTQYF.

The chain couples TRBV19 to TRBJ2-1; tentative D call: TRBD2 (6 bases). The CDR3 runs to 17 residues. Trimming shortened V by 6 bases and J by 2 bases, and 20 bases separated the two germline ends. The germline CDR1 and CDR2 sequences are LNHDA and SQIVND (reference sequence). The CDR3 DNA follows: TGTGCCAGTAGCACCGACCAGGGAGGCAACACCTACAATGAGCAGTTCTTC. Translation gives CASSTDQGGNTYNEQFF.

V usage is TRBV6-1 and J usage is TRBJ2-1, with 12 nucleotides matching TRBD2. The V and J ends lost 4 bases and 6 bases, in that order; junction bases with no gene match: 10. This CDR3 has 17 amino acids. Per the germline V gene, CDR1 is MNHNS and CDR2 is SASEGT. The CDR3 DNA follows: TGTGCCAGCAGTGTGGCGAGCCGACTAGCGGGAGTCAATGAGCAGTTCTTC. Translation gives CASSVASRLAGVNEQFF.

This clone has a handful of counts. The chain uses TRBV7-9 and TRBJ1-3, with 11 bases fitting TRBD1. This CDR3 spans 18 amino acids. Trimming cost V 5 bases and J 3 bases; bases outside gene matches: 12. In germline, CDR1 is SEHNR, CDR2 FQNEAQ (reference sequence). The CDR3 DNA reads TGTGCCAGCAGCCCCCGAAGGGGACAGGGGGTGTTTGGAAACACCATATATTTT. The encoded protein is CASSPRRGQGVFGNTIYF.

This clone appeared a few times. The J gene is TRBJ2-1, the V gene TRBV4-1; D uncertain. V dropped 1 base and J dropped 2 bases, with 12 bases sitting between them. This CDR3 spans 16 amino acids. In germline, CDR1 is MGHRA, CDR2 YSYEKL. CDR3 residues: CASSQVNLVAYNEQFF. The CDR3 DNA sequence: TGCGCCAGCAGCCAAGTAAACCTAGTGGCCTACAATGAGCAGTTCTTC.

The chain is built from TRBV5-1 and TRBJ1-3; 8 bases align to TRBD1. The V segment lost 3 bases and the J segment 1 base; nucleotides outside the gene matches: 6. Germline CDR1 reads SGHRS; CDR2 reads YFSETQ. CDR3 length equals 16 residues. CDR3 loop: CASSSLGQASGNTIYF. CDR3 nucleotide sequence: TGCGCCAGCAGCTCCCTGGGACAGGCGTCTGGAAACACCATATATTTT.

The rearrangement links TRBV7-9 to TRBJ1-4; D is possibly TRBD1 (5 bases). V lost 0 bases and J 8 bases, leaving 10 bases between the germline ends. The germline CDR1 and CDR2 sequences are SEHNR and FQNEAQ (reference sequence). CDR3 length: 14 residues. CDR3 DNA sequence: TGTGCCAGCAGCTTAGCTGGGGCAGACGAAAAACTGTTTTTT. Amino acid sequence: CASSLAGADEKLFF.

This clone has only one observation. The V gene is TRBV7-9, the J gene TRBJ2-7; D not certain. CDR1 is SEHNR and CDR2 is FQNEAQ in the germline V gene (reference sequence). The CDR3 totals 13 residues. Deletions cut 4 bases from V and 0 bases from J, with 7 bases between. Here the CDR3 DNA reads TGTGCCAGCAGCTCTTACACCTCCTACGAGCAGTACTTC. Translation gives CASSSYTSYEQYF.

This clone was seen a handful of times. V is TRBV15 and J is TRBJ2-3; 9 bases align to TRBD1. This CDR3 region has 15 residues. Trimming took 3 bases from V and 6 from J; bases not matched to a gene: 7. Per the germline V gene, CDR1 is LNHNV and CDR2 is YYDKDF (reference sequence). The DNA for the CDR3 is TGTGCCACCAGCAGCGCCGGGACAGGGAGGGATACGCAGTATTTT. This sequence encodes CATSSAGTGRDTQYF.

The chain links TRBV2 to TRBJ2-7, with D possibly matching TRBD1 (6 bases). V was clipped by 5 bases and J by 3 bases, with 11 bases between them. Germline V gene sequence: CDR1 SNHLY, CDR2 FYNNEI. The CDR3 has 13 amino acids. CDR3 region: CASSRQDNYEQYF. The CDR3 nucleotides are TGTGCCAGCAGTCGACAGGACAACTACGAGCAGTACTTC.

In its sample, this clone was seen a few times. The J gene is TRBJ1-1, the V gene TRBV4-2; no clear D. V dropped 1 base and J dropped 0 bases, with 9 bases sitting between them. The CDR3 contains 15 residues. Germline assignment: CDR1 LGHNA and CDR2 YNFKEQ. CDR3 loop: CASSQGTSMNTEAFF. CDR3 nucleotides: TGTGCCAGCAGCCAAGGAACCAGTATGAACACTGAAGCTTTCTTT.

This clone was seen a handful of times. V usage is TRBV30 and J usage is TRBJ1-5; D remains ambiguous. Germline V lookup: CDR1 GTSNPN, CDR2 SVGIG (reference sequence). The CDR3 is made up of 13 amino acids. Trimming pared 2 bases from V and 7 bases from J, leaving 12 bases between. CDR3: CAWSPTRTQPQHF. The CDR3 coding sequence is TGTGCCTGGAGTCCTACCAGAACCCAGCCCCAGCATTTT.

CDR3: CSVLRSSEQFF. The CDR3 DNA reads as TGCAGCGTTCTGCGGTCGAGTGAGCAGTTCTTC. V gene TRBV29-1 combines with J gene TRBJ2-1; D unclear. The CDR3 extends over 11 amino acids. Germline V gene data show CDR1 as SQVTM and CDR2 as ANQGSEA. Trimming took off 5 bases at V and 9 bases at J, with 11 bases between the two ends.

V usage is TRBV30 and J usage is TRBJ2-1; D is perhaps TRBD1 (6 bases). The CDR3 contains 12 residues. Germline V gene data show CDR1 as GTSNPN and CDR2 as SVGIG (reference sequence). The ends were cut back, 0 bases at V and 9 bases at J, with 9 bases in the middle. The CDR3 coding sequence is TGTGCCTGGAGTGTACAGGGAAGTGAGCAGTTCTTC. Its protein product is CAWSVQGSEQFF.

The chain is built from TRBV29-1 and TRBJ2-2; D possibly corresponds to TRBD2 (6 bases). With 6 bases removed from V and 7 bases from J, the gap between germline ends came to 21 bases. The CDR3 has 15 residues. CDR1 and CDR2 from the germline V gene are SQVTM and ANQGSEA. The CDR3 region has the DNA TGCAGCGTGGGTGGTAGCGGCCTTTTAGGCGGGGAGCTGTTTTTT. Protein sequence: CSVGGSGLLGGELFF.

CDR3 bases: TGTGCCAGCAGTGAAGTGGACAGACGTTATTCACCCCTCCACTTT. It specifies CASSEVDRRYSPLHF. The J gene is TRBJ1-6, the V gene TRBV25-1, with D tentatively TRBD1 (6 bases). From germline, CDR1 is MGHDK and CDR2 SYGVNS. There are 15 residues in the CDR3. V was trimmed by 2 bases and J by 8 bases, leaving 13 bases between them.

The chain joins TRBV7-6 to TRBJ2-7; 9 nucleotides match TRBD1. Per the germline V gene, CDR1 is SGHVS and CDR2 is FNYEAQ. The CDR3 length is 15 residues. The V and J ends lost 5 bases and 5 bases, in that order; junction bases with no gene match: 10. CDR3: CASSPIPGQGNEQYF. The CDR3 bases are TGTGCCAGCAGCCCGATCCCGGGACAGGGAAACGAGCAGTACTTC.

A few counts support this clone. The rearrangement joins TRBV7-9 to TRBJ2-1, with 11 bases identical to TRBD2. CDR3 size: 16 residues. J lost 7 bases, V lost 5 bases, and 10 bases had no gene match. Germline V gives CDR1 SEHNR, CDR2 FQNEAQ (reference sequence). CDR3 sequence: CASSTRLAGIENEQFF. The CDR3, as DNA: TGTGCCAGCAGCACTAGACTAGCGGGGATAGAGAATGAGCAGTTCTTC. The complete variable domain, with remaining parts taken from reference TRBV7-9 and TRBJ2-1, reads DTGVSQNPRHKITKRGQNVTFRCDPISEHNRLYWYRQTLGQGPEFLTYFQNEAQLEKSRLLSDRFSAERPKGSFSTLEIQRTEQGDSAMYLCASSTRLAGIENEQFFGPGTRLTVL.

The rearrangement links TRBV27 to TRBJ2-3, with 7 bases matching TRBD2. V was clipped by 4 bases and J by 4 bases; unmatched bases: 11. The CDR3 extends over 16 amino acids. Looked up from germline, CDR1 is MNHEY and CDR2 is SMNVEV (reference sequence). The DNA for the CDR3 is TGTGCCAGCAGTTGGGGCGGGAGTCCCGGGGCAGATACGCAGTATTTT. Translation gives CASSWGGSPGADTQYF.

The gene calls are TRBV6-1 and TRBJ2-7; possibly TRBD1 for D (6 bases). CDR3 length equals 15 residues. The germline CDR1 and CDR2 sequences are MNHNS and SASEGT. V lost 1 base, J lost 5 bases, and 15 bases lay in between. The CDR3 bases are TGTGCCAGCAGTGAAGTGGGGGCTAGGTCCCACGAGCAGTACTTC. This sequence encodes CASSEVGARSHEQYF.